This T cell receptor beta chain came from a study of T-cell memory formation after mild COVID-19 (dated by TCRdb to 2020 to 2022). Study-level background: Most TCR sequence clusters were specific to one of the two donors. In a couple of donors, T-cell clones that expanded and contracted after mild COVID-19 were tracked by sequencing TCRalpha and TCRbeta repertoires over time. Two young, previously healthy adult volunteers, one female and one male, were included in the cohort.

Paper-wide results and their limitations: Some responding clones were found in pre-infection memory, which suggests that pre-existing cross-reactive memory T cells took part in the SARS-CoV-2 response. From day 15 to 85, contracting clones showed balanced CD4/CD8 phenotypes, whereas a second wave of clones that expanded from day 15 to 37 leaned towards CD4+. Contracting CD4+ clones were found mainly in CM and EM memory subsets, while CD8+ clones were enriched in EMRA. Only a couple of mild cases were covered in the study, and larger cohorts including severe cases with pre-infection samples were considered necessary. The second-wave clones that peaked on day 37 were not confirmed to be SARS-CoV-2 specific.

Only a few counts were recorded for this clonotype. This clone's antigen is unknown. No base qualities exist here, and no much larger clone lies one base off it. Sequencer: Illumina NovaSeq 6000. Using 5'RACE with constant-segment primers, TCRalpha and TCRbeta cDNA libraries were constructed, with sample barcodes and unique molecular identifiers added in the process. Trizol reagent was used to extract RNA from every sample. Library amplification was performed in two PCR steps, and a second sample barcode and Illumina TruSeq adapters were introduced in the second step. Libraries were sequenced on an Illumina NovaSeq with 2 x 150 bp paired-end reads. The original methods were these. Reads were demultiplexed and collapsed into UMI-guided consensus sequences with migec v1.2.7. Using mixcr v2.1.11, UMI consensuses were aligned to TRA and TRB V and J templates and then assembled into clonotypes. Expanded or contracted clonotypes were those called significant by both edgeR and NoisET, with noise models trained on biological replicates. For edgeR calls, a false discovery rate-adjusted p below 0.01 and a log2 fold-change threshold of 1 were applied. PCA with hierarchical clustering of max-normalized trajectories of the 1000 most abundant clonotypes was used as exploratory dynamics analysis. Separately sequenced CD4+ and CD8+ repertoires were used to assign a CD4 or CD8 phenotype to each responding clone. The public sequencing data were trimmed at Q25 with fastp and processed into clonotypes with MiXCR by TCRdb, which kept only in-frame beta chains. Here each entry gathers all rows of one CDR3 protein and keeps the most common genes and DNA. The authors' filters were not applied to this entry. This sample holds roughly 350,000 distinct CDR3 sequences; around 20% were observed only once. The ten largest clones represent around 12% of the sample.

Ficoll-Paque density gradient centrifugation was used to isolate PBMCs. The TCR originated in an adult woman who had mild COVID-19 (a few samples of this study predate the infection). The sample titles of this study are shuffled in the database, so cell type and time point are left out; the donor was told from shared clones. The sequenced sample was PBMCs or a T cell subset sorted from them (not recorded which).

For the CDR3, the sequence is CASSKHTGELFF. The bases read TGTGCCAGCAGCAAGCACACCGGGGAGCTGTTTTTT. The sequence is built from TRBV7-9 and TRBJ2-2; the D segment cannot be called with confidence. Sequences SEHNR (CDR1) and FQNEAQ (CDR2) are obtained from the germline V gene (reference sequence). From the cysteine through the phenylalanine, the CDR3 covers 12 amino acids. Just CDR3 DNA is preserved here, 36 bases in frame from base 1. V sheds 5 bases and J sheds 3 bases, leaving 4 bases between their ends. The CDR3 plus the reference TRBV7-9 and TRBJ2-2 genes for the other parts give the full variable domain: DTGVSQNPRHKITKRGQNVTFRCDPISEHNRLYWYRQTLGQGPEFLTYFQNEAQLEKSRLLSDRFSAERPKGSFSTLEIQRTEQGDSAMYLCASSKHTGELFFGEGSRLTVL.